This record covers a single T cell receptor (beta chain). Its matching antigen is unknown. The data are from a study of T-cell memory formation after mild COVID-19. Study-level results: What remained unconfirmed was the SARS-CoV-2 specificity of second-wave clones peaking on day 37.

This CDR3 contains 13 residues. Deletions cut 3 bases from V and 1 base from J, with 6 bases between. Germline loops: CDR1 SGDLS, CDR2 YYNGEE. The authors produced TCR alpha and TCR beta cDNA libraries with sample barcodes and UMIs by 5'RACE using constant-segment primers. One entry per CDR3 protein results from TCRdb running MiXCR on the 5' RACE reads. The data show approximately 350,000 distinct CDR3 sequences, 25% to 30% seen once. The chain couples TRBV9 to TRBJ2-3; D possibly corresponds to TRBD1 (5 bases). The receptor's source is an adult woman who had mild COVID-19 (a few samples of this study predate the infection). Cell type and time point are not known. Material: PBMCs or a T cell subset sorted from them (not recorded which). The CDR3 reads CASSGRGTDTQYF. DNA of the CDR3: TGTGCCAGCAGCGGCAGGGGCACAGATACGCAGTATTTT. The full variable domain, in which reference TRBV9 and TRBJ2-3 provide the parts outside the CDR3, is DSGVTQTPKHLITATGQRVTLRCSPRSGDLSVYWYQQSLDQGLQFLIQYYNGEERAKGNILERFSAQQFPDLHSELNLSSLELGDSALYFCASSGRGTDTQYFGPGTRLTVL.